The 17 T cell receptor beta chains below all came from one sample that was sequenced in a study of shared clonotypes between healthy human individuals. Method: immunoSEQ multiplex PCR; TCRdb's copy keeps in-frame clones and lacks some. The sample has hundreds of thousands of clones, about 91% seen once. Terminally differentiated effector memory CD45RA+ cells were excluded by CCR7 positive selection of CD45RO-negative cells. Sequences were obtained from naive CD8+ T cells sorted from blood. The origin of the receptors is a man younger than 40 in good health.

V gene TRBV29-1 combines with J gene TRBJ2-1, with D perhaps being TRBD1 or TRBD2 (5 bases each). The CDR3 is 13 amino acids. CDR1 and CDR2 from the germline V gene are SQVTM and ANQGSEA. V was shortened by 3 bases and J by 8 bases, with 14 bases between the two germline ends. The CDR3 DNA is TGCAGCGTTGAGGGACCAATCAACGATGAGCAGTTCTTC. Protein product: CSVEGPINDEQFF.

The chain uses TRBV7-2 and TRBJ2-7; perhaps TRBD1 as D (5 bases). Trimming took 1 base from V and 5 from J, leaving 24 bases between them. CDR1 is SGHTA and CDR2 is FQGNSA in the germline V gene. The CDR3 loop spans 18 amino acids. The CDR3: CASSLDSLGPGHGNEQYF. The CDR3 DNA reads TGTGCCAGCAGCTTAGATTCGTTAGGGCCAGGGCATGGCAACGAGCAGTACTTC.

A word on this clone: The same CDR3 can be traced to other DNA sequences in this sample. The gene calls are TRBV9 and TRBJ2-7; 9 positions match TRBD2. J was trimmed by 3 bases and V by 0 bases; bases with no gene match: 4. The V gene's germline CDR1 is SGDLS and CDR2 YYNGEE. The CDR3 is 15 amino acids. In DNA form, the CDR3 reads TGTGCCAGCAGCGTAGGGGCTAGCGGGGTCTACGAGCAGTACTTC. It encodes CASSVGASGVYEQYF. Filled out from reference TRBV9 and TRBJ2-7, the complete variable domain reads DSGVTQTPKHLITATGQRVTLRCSPRSGDLSVYWYQQSLDQGLQFLIQYYNGEERAKGNILERFSAQQFPDLHSELNLSSLELGDSALYFCASSVGASGVYEQYFGPGTRLTVT.

The gene calls are TRBV19 and TRBJ2-7; no definite D call. Germline V CDR1 and CDR2: LNHDA, SQIVND (reference sequence). Trimming took off 6 bases at V and 0 bases at J, with 12 bases between the two ends. The CDR3 consists of 14 residues. The CDR3 sequence: CASSDHVTSYEQYF. CDR3 in DNA: TGTGCCAGTAGCGATCATGTAACCTCCTACGAGCAGTACTTC.

This clone has only a few counts. This rearrangement joins TRBV6-6 to TRBJ2-3; D is unresolved. There are 11 residues in the CDR3. Germline-derived CDR1 and CDR2 are MNHNY and SVGAGI (reference sequence). The germline V and J ends were trimmed by 6 bases and 4 bases, with 5 bases remaining between them. The CDR3 protein is CASRAPDTQYF. For the CDR3, the DNA is TGTGCCAGCAGGGCCCCAGATACGCAGTATTTT.

Details on this clone: Germline and junction disagree at one end, which may indicate a read error. The gene calls are TRBV7-7 and TRBJ2-7; 9 bases are shared with TRBD1. This CDR3 region has 15 residues. The germline V gene has CDR1 SSHAT and CDR2 FNYEAQ (reference sequence). The CDR3 is CASSLEGTGNYEQYF. Written as DNA, the CDR3 is TGTGCTAGCAGCTTAGAAGGGACAGGGAACTACGAGCAGTACTTC.

The chain links TRBV11-2 to TRBJ2-7; TRBD2 matches at 11 bases. CDR3 length equals 15 residues. CDR1 and CDR2 (germline): SGHAT, FQNNGV. J lost 4 bases, V lost 5 bases, and 7 bases had no gene match. The CDR3 coding sequence is TGTGCCAGCAGCCTAAAACTAGCGGGAGCTTACGAGCAGTACTTC. Its protein is CASSLKLAGAYEQYF. The whole variable domain, remainder taken from reference TRBV11-2 and TRBJ2-7, is EAGVAQSPRYKIIEKRQSVAFWCNPISGHATLYWYQQILGQGPKLLIQFQNNGVVDDSQLPKDRFSAERLKGVDSTLKIQPAKLEDSAVYLCASSLKLAGAYEQYFGPGTRLTVT.

This chain uses TRBV19 with TRBJ1-4; no firm D call. CDR1 is LNHDA, CDR2 SQIVND, per germline (reference sequence). CDR3 length equals 13 residues. Trimming left V 7 bases short and J 6 bases short, with 12 bases between. The CDR3 spells CASTHSRYEKLFF. CDR3 DNA sequence: TGTGCCAGTACCCACTCGAGATATGAAAAACTGTTTTTT. The variable domain in full, with the rest retrieved from reference TRBV19 and TRBJ1-4, is DGGITQSPKYLFRKEGQNVTLSCEQNLNHDAMYWYRQDPGQGLRLIYYSQIVNDFQKGDIAEGYSVSREKKESFPLTVTSAQKNPTAFYLCASTHSRYEKLFFGSGTQLSVL.

CDR3 bases: TGTGCCAGCAGGGACGGACGGGAGGGAAGTACCGGGGAGCTGTTTTTT. Protein: CASRDGREGSTGELFF. J is TRBJ2-2 and V is TRBV7-6, with 8 bases fitting TRBD2. The V gene's germline CDR1 is SGHVS and CDR2 FNYEAQ. The CDR3 has 16 amino acids. J gave up 5 bases and V 6 bases, and 11 bases lay outside the gene matches.

The chain recombines TRBV27 with TRBJ2-7; D unclear. The ends were cut back, 6 bases at V and 0 bases at J, with 6 bases in the middle. CDR1 MNHEY and CDR2 SMNVEV come from the germline V gene (reference sequence). The CDR3 spans 12 residues. The CDR3 nucleotides are TGTGCCAGCAGGGAGAACTCCTACGAGCAGTACTTC. It yields the protein CASRENSYEQYF.

The chain uses TRBV27 and TRBJ1-1; a possible D gene is TRBD1 (6 bases). The germline V and J ends were trimmed by 7 bases and 4 bases, with 10 bases remaining between them. The germline V gene has CDR1 MNHEY and CDR2 SMNVEV (reference sequence). The CDR3 runs to 12 residues. The CDR3 region has the DNA TGTGCCAGCATCCTAGGGGGCACTGAAGCTTTCTTT. Protein product: CASILGGTEAFF.

The chain employs TRBV5-4 and TRBJ2-5, with a possible D match to TRBD2 (6 bases). The CDR3 covers 16 residues. Germline values: CDR1 SGHNT, CDR2 YYREEE (reference sequence). The V end lost 0 bases, the J end lost 2 bases, and 14 bases lay between the germline ends. CDR3 region: CASSLAFNGGQETQYF. The DNA of the CDR3 is TGTGCCAGCAGCTTGGCGTTTAACGGGGGTCAAGAGACCCAGTACTTC.

V gene TRBV19 combines with J gene TRBJ1-2, with a possible D match to TRBD1 (6 bases). The V gene lost 8 bases and the J gene lost 0 bases, with 13 bases spanning the gap. The CDR3 has 14 residues. Germline CDR1 reads LNHDA; CDR2 reads SQIVND (reference sequence). The CDR3 here is CASGQGFPNYGYTF. The CDR3 bases are TGTGCCAGTGGGCAGGGGTTTCCTAACTATGGCTACACCTTC.

Notes on this clone: One end of the junction varies from germline; a read error may be responsible. This chain joins TRBV7-9 and TRBJ1-1, with 7 bases aligning to TRBD1. Per germline, CDR1 SEHNR and CDR2 FQNEAQ (reference sequence). The CDR3 is 13 residues long. The CDR3 coding sequence is TGTGCCAGCAGGTTAGGGGGCTCGGGAGAAGCTTTCTTT. Residues: CASRLGGSGEAFF.

DNA of the CDR3: TGTGCCAGCAGTACAGGGGTTTTCACGGGCGAGCAGTACTTC. Translation gives CASSTGVFTGEQYF. V is TRBV27 and J is TRBJ2-7; 7 nucleotides line up with TRBD1. Germline CDR1 is MNHEY and CDR2 is SMNVEV (reference sequence). J gave up 6 bases and V 5 bases, and 10 bases lay outside the gene matches. The CDR3 covers 14 residues.

The chain recombines TRBV11-1 with TRBJ2-3; 8 nucleotides align to TRBD2. Germline V gene lookup returns CDR1 SGHAT and CDR2 FQDESV (reference sequence). This CDR3 region has 13 residues. Trimming took 4 bases from V and 10 from J; bases not matched to a gene: 7. Here the CDR3 reads CASSSIIAGSQYF. CDR3 in DNA: TGTGCCAGCAGCTCGATTATAGCGGGATCGCAGTATTTT.

This chain connects TRBV10-3 to TRBJ2-2; no reliable D call. Germline lookup yields CDR1 ENHRY and CDR2 SYGVKD. V lost 7 bases to trimming and J lost 1 base, with 16 bases between them. This CDR3 region has 16 residues. CDR3 region: CAINDIGQENTGELFF. The DNA for the CDR3 is TGTGCCATCAATGATATAGGGCAGGAGAACACCGGGGAGCTGTTTTTT.